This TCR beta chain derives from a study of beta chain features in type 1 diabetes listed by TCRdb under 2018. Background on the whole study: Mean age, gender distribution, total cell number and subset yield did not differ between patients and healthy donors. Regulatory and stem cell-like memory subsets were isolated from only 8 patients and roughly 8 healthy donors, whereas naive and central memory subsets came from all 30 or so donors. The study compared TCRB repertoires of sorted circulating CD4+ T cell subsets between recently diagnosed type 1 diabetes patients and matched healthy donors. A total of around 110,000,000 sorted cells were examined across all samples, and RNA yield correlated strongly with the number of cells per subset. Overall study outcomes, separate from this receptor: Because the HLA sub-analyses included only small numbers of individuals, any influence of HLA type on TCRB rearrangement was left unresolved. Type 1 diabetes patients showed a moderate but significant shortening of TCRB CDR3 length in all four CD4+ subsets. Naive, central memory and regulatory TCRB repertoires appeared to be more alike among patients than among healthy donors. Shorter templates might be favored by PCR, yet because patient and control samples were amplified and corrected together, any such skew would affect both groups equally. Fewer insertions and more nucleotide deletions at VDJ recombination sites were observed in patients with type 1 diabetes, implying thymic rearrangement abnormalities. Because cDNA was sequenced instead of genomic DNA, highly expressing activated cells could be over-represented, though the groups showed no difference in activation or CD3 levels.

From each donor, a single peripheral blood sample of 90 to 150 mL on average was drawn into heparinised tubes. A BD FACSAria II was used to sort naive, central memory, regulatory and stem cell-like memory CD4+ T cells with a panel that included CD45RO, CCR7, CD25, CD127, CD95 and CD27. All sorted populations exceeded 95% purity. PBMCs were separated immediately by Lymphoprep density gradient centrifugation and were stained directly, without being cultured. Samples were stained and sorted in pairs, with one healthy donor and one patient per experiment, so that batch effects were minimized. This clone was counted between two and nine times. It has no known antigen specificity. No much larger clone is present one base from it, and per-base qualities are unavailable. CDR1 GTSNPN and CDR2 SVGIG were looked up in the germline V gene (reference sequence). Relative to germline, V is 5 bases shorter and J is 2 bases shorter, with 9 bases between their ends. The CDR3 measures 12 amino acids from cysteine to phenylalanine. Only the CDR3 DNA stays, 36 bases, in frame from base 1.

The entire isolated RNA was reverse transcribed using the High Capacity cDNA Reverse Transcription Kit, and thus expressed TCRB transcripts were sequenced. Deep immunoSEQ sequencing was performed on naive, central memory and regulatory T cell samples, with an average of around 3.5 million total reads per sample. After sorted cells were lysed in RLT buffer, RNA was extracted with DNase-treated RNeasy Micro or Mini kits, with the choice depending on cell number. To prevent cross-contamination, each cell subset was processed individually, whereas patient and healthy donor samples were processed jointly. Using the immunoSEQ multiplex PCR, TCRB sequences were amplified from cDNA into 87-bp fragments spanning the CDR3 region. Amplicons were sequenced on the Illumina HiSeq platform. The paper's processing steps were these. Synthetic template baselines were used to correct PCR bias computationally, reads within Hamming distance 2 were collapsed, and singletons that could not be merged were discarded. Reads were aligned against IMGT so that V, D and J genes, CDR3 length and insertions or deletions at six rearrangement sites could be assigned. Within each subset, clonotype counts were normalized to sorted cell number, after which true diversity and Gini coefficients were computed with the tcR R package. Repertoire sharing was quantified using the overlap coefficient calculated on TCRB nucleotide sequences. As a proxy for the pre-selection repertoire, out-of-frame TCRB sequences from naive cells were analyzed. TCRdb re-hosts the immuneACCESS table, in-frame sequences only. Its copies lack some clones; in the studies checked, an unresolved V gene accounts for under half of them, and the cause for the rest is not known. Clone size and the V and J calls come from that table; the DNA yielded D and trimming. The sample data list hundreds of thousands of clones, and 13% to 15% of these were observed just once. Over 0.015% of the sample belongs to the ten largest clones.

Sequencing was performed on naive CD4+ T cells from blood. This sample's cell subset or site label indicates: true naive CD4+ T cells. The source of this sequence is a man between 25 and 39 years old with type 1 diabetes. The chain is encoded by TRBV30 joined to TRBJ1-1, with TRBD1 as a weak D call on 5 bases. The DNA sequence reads TGTGCCTGGGGAGGGGTAAACACTGAAGCTTTCTTT. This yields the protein CAWGGVNTEAFF.